This T cell receptor beta chain was sequenced during a study of tumor-infiltrating lymphocytes in primary liver carcinoma. RNA and DNA were co-extracted from roughly 20-30 mg of unsorted bulk tissue. CDR1 is SQVTM and CDR2 is ANQGSEA in the germline V gene. This CDR3 has 14 residues. A primer matching the constant region was used to make TCR beta cDNA from 450 to 500 ng of total RNA. Three rounds of nested multiplex PCR with slightly modified ARM-PCR produced TCR beta libraries. TRBV1-TRBV30 forward primers and a C-beta reverse primer were used in the first two PCR rounds, which each ran for 9 to 10 cycles. One entry per CDR3 protein, called by TCRdb with MiXCR from the multiplex PCR reads. Here the sample spans some 20,000 distinct CDR3 sequences, around 79% being singletons. Notes on this clonotype: Given the absence of the conserved phenylalanine or tryptophan at the CDR3 end, a read error is likely.

The chain joins TRBV29-1 to TRBJ2-7; D unresolved. The source is a woman in her twenties or thirties with primary liver carcinoma and hepatitis B virus infection. The sequenced sample was liver tumor tissue from sampling region 4. Indicated subset: tumor region T4, right-lateral pole. CDR3 residues: CSFEDGYSSYEQYL. The CDR3 DNA reads as TGCAGCTTTGAAGATGGATACAGCTCCTACGAGCAGTACCTC.